This is a list of T cell receptor beta chains from one sample in a study of cytomegalovirus exposure and HLA in healthy donors. TCRdb's table, derived via immunoSEQ multiplex PCR, lists solely in-frame clones and lacks some. The sample gives around 130,000 clones, 75% to 85% of which show up once; about 2.5% is in the top ten. Sequencing was done on a sample of PBMCs. Receptor source: a middle-aged man in good health and CMV-seronegative. CDR3s include the opening cysteine and the closing phenylalanine or tryptophan. D genes are given only for firm matches. Rows give clone size only sometimes, using once, few, many, or a class for an expanded clone.

d_gene | j_gene | v_gene | abundance | CDR3nt | CDR3aa
TRBD1 | TRBJ2-7 | TRBV5-1 | . | TGCGCCAGCAATGGACAGGGCGTCTACGAGCAGTACTTC | CASNGQGVYEQYF
TRBD1 | TRBJ1-1 | TRBV7-9 | few | TGTGCCAGCAGCTCATGGACAGGGCTCACTGAAGCTTTCTTT | CASSSWTGLTEAFF
. | TRBJ1-5 | TRBV19 | . | TGTGCCAGTAGTATCCTCCCCCTCAATCAGCCCCAGCATTTT | CASSILPLNQPQHF
. | TRBJ1-2 | TRBV7-2 | . | TGTGCCAGCAGCTTAGTAGGGGCCTATGGCTACACCTTC | CASSLVGAYGYTF
. | TRBJ1-2 | TRBV5-4 | . | TGTGCCAGCAGCGCTGACAGCGCGAAGGATGGCTACACCTTC | CASSADSAKDGYTF
. | TRBJ2-2 | TRBV7-6 | once | TGTGCCAGCAGCTTAGCAGGCAGGCCCCTTCCGAACACCGGGGAGCTGTTTTTT | CASSLAGRPLPNTGELFF
TRBD2 | TRBJ2-7 | TRBV11-1 | . | TGTGCCAGCAGCTTTAGCGGGGGTAGCTCCTACGAGCAGTACTTC | CASSFSGGSSYEQYF
TRBD1 | TRBJ2-3 | TRBV12-5 | . | TGTGCTAGTGGTTTGGAGGGACAGGGCGGTACGCAGTATTTT | CASGLEGQGGTQYF
. | TRBJ2-7 | TRBV7-9 | . | TGTGCCAGCAGCTTAGAGGGGTGGCGTTCCTACGAGCAGTACTTC | CASSLEGWRSYEQYF
. | TRBJ2-5 | TRBV7-3 | . | TGTGCCAGCAGCTTAACGGGGGGAAAGTACCAAGAGACCCAGTACTTC | CASSLTGGKYQETQYF
. | TRBJ2-5 | TRBV6-6 | . | TGTGCCAGCGGGGGGGAGACCCAGTACTTC | CASGGETQYF
TRBD2 | TRBJ2-1 | TRBV6-1 | . | TGTGCCAGCAGTGAATTGCGGGGGGCATACAATGAGCAGTTCTTC | CASSELRGAYNEQFF
. | TRBJ1-1 | TRBV9 | once | TGTGCCAGCAGCGTAGGTCGGGGCGGGGGGGACACTGAAGCTTTCTTT | CASSVGRGGGDTEAFF
TRBD1 | TRBJ2-5 | TRBV2 | . | TGTGCCAGCAGTGATAGGACAGGGGGCTTTGAGACCCAGTACTTC | CASSDRTGGFETQYF
. | TRBJ2-4 | TRBV7-8 | . | TGTGCCAGCAGCTCTACAGGGTCCAAAAACATTCAGTACTTC | CASSSTGSKNIQYF
. | TRBJ2-1 | TRBV4-3 | . | TGCGCCAGCAGCCAAGACCGGGGTTACTACAATGAGCAGTTCTTC | CASSQDRGYYNEQFF
TRBD1 | TRBJ1-1 | TRBV19 | few | TGTGCCAGTAGGCCCACCTTGACAGGGGTGAACACTGAAGCTTTCTTT | CASRPTLTGVNTEAFF
. | TRBJ1-2 | TRBV7-2 | . | TGTGCCAGCAGCCATAGTAGGGAGGATGGCTACACCTTC | CASSHSREDGYTF